This note documents a single TCR beta chain sequence. Its antigen is as yet unknown. This record comes from a study of shared clonotypes between healthy human individuals. In germline, CDR1 is SGHVS, CDR2 FQNEAQ. The CDR3 loop spans 14 amino acids. Trimming shortened V by 1 base and J by 6 bases, and 12 bases separated the two germline ends. Positive CCR7 selection of CD45RO-negative cells yielded the naive CD8 cells, and terminally differentiated effector memory CD45RA+ cells were excluded. Only Caucasian adults living in Nashville, Tennessee served as donors. Measured with immunoSEQ multiplex PCR; TCRdb has only the in-frame clones, and not every one. The sample records about 2,200,000 clones, approximately 94% being singletons. General observations from the study: Despite large depth, rarefaction showed incomplete sorted-subset sequencing. Depth of sequencing was expected to influence donor clonotype sharing.

The sequenced material came from naive CD8+ T cells from PBMCs. The V and J genes are TRBV7-8 and TRBJ1-2, with D perhaps matching TRBD1 (6 bases). The TCR was taken from a young man in good health. Some clones in this sample may be carry-over from other donors' samples. The CDR3 bases are TGTGCCAGCAGCTTAGATTGGACAGACCATGGCTACACCTTC. Protein product: CASSLDWTDHGYTF.